Presented here are 11 T cell receptor beta chains from one specimen sequenced in a study of cytomegalovirus exposure and HLA in healthy donors. The PCR made use of 60 Vbeta and 13 Jbeta primers. The repertoire was sequenced with immunoSEQ multiplex PCR; TCRdb's copy has only in-frame clones and lacks some. This sample has 150,000 to 200,000 clones, with approximately 73% found just once. The specimen sequenced was PBMCs. These receptors were taken from a man aged 45-65 years in good health and CMV-seronegative.

The V call is TRBV6-4, the J call TRBJ1-1; TRBD1 matches at 7 bases. Germline V gene sequence: CDR1 MRHNA, CDR2 SNTAGT. This CDR3 region has 18 residues. V was pared by 0 bases and J by 2 bases, with 12 bases of the junction left unmatched. This CDR3 is CASSDSGQAGGLNTEAFF. For the CDR3, the DNA is TGTGCCAGCAGTGACTCTGGACAGGCTGGGGGTCTCAACACTGAAGCTTTCTTT.

This CDR3 reads CASSAGQRFETQYF. In DNA form, the CDR3 reads TGTGCCAGCAGCGCGGGACAGCGGTTCGAGACCCAGTACTTC. The chain links TRBV6-6 to TRBJ2-5, with D perhaps matching TRBD1 (7 bases). The germline V gene encodes CDR1 MNHNY and CDR2 SVGAGI (reference sequence). The V gene lost 6 bases and the J gene lost 5 bases, with 16 bases spanning the gap. The CDR3 runs 14 residues.

This clone occurred a few times. The rearrangement links TRBV5-1 to TRBJ2-4; D remains ambiguous. Per the germline V gene, CDR1 is SGHRS and CDR2 is YFSETQ. The V gene lost 4 bases and the J gene lost 0 bases, with 11 bases spanning the gap. This CDR3 comprises 15 residues. The CDR3 DNA is TGCGCCAGCAGCCTTGGAGTTCTAGCCAAAAACATTCAGTACTTC. It yields the protein CASSLGVLAKNIQYF. The whole variable domain, remainder taken from reference TRBV5-1 and TRBJ2-4, is KAGVTQTPRYLIKTRGQQVTLSCSPISGHRSVSWYQQTPGQGLQFLFEYFSETQRNKGNFPGRFSGRQFSNSRSEMNVSTLELGDSALYLCASSLGVLAKNIQYFGAGTRLSVL.

This clone has more than one count but fewer than ten. The gene calls are TRBV6-5 and TRBJ1-1; no reliable D call. The CDR3 is 13 residues long. Germline values: CDR1 MNHEY, CDR2 SVGAGI. The germline V and J ends were trimmed by 4 bases and 1 base, with 7 bases remaining between them. CDR3 loop: CASSFTPNTEAFF. The CDR3 nucleotides read TGTGCCAGCAGTTTTACACCGAACACTGAAGCTTTCTTT.

This clone has a handful of counts. The V and J genes are TRBV5-4 and TRBJ2-7; 8 nucleotides line up with TRBD1. V lost 0 bases to trimming and J lost 2 bases; unmatched junction nucleotides: 4. CDR3 length: 15 amino acids. Germline assignment: CDR1 SGHNT and CDR2 YYREEE (reference sequence). Here the CDR3 reads CASSLGGTGPYEQYF. CDR3 coding DNA: TGTGCCAGCAGCTTGGGAGGGACAGGACCCTACGAGCAGTACTTC.

This chain links TRBV6-5 with TRBJ1-5, with D possibly being TRBD1 (6 bases). CDR1 and CDR2 (germline): MNHEY, SVGAGI. The CDR3 has 14 residues. Trimming removed 2 bases at V and 7 bases at J, with 12 bases between. CDR3 protein: CASSYRGGGQPQHF. CDR3 nucleotide sequence: TGTGCCAGCAGTTACCGCGGGGGCGGGCAGCCCCAGCATTTT.

A remark on this clone: Germline and junction disagree at one end, which may indicate a read error. The same CDR3 also results from other DNA sequences found in this sample. The rearrangement uses TRBV7-9 and TRBJ1-5, with 7 bases identical to TRBD1. The CDR3 has 17 residues. Per the germline V gene, CDR1 is SEHNR and CDR2 is FQNEAQ (reference sequence). CDR3 in amino acids: CASSLTVMTGRGQPQHF. CDR3 coding DNA: TGTGCCAGCAGCTTAACGGTCATGACAGGGAGAGGTCAGCCTCAGCATTTT.

The V gene is TRBV5-1, the J gene TRBJ1-2; 10 bases are a match to TRBD1. Germline trimming cut 4 bases from V and 0 bases from J; bases unmatched to any gene: 9. CDR3 size: 17 residues. Germline lookup yields CDR1 SGHRS and CDR2 YFSETQ. In DNA, the CDR3 is TGCGCCAGCAGCCGCCCCGGACAGGGGGGCTCTAACTATGGCTACACCTTC. Translation gives CASSRPGQGGSNYGYTF. The full variable domain, completed using reference TRBV5-1 and TRBJ1-2, is KAGVTQTPRYLIKTRGQQVTLSCSPISGHRSVSWYQQTPGQGLQFLFEYFSETQRNKGNFPGRFSGRQFSNSRSEMNVSTLELGDSALYLCASSRPGQGGSNYGYTFGSGTRLTVV.

This clone was counted a few times. The V gene is TRBV28, the J gene TRBJ1-5; 8 nucleotides match TRBD1. The germline V gene encodes CDR1 MDHEN and CDR2 SYDVKM. The ends lost 5 bases at V and 6 bases at J; junction bases unmatched: 9. The CDR3 spans 15 residues. The CDR3: CASSPSDREGQPQHF. The CDR3 DNA is TGTGCCAGCAGTCCCTCGGACAGGGAGGGTCAGCCCCAGCATTTT.

This rearrangement joins TRBV28 to TRBJ1-5, with a weak D call TRBD1 (6 bases). Per the germline V gene, CDR1 is MDHEN and CDR2 is SYDVKM. V dropped 2 bases and J dropped 3 bases, with 11 bases sitting between them. This CDR3 has 15 residues. CDR3: CASSLPTGLNQPQHF. The CDR3 bases are TGTGCCAGCAGTTTACCCACAGGGCTCAATCAGCCCCAGCATTTT.

This clone appeared a few times. The gene calls are TRBV25-1 and TRBJ2-3; 8 nucleotides match TRBD2. Germline CDR1 MGHDK, CDR2 SYGVNS. V trimming: 11 bases; J trimming: 2 bases; junction bases outside the gene matches: 6. CDR3 length: 13 amino acids. Written as DNA, the CDR3 is TGTGCCGGGGCGGGGGGCCCCACAGATACGCAGTATTTT. Translated: CAGAGGPTDTQYF.